This T cell receptor (beta chain) was documented in a study of blood T cell repertoires in COVID-19. Study context: Whether acute or convalescent, the COVID-19 samples came from the United States, Italy and Spain.

Measured with immunoSEQ multiplex PCR; TCRdb has only the in-frame clones, and not every one. The sample has around 230,000 clones; approximately 90% are singletons. Cohort allocation depended upon clinical history that participants reported. Germline V lookup: CDR1 MNHEY, CDR2 SVGAGI. Trimming removed 2 bases at V and 1 base at J, with 11 bases between. The CDR3 runs 15 residues. The sequence was obtained from a woman in her 30s who had recovered from COVID-19. The chain combines TRBV6-5 with TRBJ1-2; D is undetermined. Sequenced: PBMCs or T cells enriched from blood (not recorded which). The CDR3 loop reads CASSYRFGVNYGYTF. The DNA for the CDR3 is TGTGCCAGCAGTTACAGATTTGGAGTTAACTATGGCTACACCTTC.